This TCR beta chain was profiled in a study of blood T cell repertoires in COVID-19. Participants came from about 23 US areas, aged about 18 to 100 years. Generated by immunoSEQ multiplex PCR, the TCRdb table keeps only in-frame clones and is missing some. The data hold some 330,000 clones, with under 90% observed a single time. Germline V gives CDR1 MGHRA, CDR2 YSYEKL. The CDR3 spans 18 residues. V lost 1 base to trimming and J lost 3 bases, with 18 bases between them. The TCR sequence derives from a man aged 25-40 years who had recovered from COVID-19. The V call is TRBV4-1, the J call TRBJ2-2; the D is unclear. The sequenced material came from PBMCs or T cells enriched from blood (not recorded which). In DNA, the CDR3 is TGCGCCAGCAGCCAAGTAATTCGGCGGAGAAACGACACCGGGGAGCTGTTTTTT. Its translation: CASSQVIRRRNDTGELFF.